The rows below give T cell receptor beta chains drawn from one sample of a study of blood T cell repertoires in COVID-19. Data came from immunoSEQ multiplex PCR; TCRdb stores just in-frame clones and leaves some out. The table shows approximately 100,000 clones, with about 87% occurring only once. The sequencing input was peripheral blood. These receptors were taken from a woman aged 45-65 years with acute or convalescent COVID-19. CDR3s include the opening cysteine and the closing phenylalanine or tryptophan. D genes are given only for firm matches. Rows give clone size only sometimes, using once, few, many, or a class for an expanded clone.

j_gene	d_gene	abundance	v_gene	CDR3aa	CDR3nt
TRBJ2-1	TRBD2	-	TRBV27	CASSLSGTSGGGSYNEQFF	TGTGCCAGCAGTTTATCAGGGACTAGCGGGGGGGGCTCCTACAATGAGCAGTTCTTC
TRBJ1-4	-	-	TRBV7-8	CASSLDPGQSATNEKLFF	TGTGCCAGCAGCTTAGATCCCGGACAGAGTGCAACTAATGAAAAACTGTTTTTT
TRBJ2-3	TRBD2	once	TRBV6-1	CASSEGTSPTDTQYF	TGTGCCAGCAGTGAAGGGACTAGTCCCACAGATACGCAGTATTTT
TRBJ1-2	-	once	TRBV24-1	CATSDLSGYGYTF	TGTGCCACCAGTGATCTATCAGGCTATGGCTACACCTTC
TRBJ1-4	TRBD1	-	TRBV5-1	CASSPPGGSATNEKLFF	TGCGCCAGCAGCCCGCCAGGGGGGAGCGCAACTAATGAAAAACTGTTTTTT
TRBJ2-7	TRBD1	-	TRBV7-8	CASSLRGQGVSEQYF	TGTGCCAGCAGTTTGCGGGGACAGGGTGTTTCCGAGCAGTACTTC
TRBJ1-2	-	few	TRBV7-8	CASSLEIGATRGYTF	TGTGCCAGCAGCTTAGAAATAGGGGCAACGCGTGGCTACACCTTC
TRBJ1-3	-	-	TRBV6-6	CASARGHAAGNTIYF	TGTGCCAGCGCGAGGGGACATGCAGCTGGAAACACCATATATTTT
TRBJ2-2	TRBD2	-	TRBV7-2	CASSPRLAGRTGELFF	TGTGCCAGCAGCCCCCGACTAGCGGGGCGTACCGGGGAGCTGTTTTTT
TRBJ1-2	TRBD1	-	TRBV12-3/TRBV12-4	CASTQGAGGYTF	TGTGCCAGCACCCAGGGGGCGGGGGGCTACACCTTC
TRBJ1-2	TRBD1	-	TRBV5-4	CASSPGQGGNYGYTF	TGTGCCAGCAGCCCTGGACAGGGAGGTAACTATGGCTACACCTTC
TRBJ2-2	-	once	TRBV7-6	CASNDRQITGANTGELFF	TGTGCCAGCAACGACAGGCAGATCACGGGTGCGAACACCGGGGAGCTGTTTTTT
TRBJ1-2	TRBD1	-	TRBV12-5	CASGLHYGTGQMHGYTF	TGTGCTAGTGGTTTACATTACGGGACAGGGCAGATGCATGGCTACACCTTC
TRBJ2-4	TRBD1	-	TRBV5-6	CASSLYRGQGSFKNIQYF	TGTGCCAGCAGCTTGTACAGGGGGCAAGGGTCGTTCAAAAACATTCAGTACTTC
TRBJ1-5	TRBD1	few	TRBV5-1	CASSLGPTGGHQPQHF	TGCGCCAGCAGCTTGGGACCGACAGGGGGTCATCAGCCCCAGCATTTT
TRBJ1-1	-	-	TRBV29-1	CSSGGMNTEAFF	TGCAGCAGCGGAGGGATGAACACTGAAGCTTTCTTT
TRBJ1-2	-	-	TRBV6-2/TRBV6-3	CASSGGVSGYGYTF	TGTGCCAGCAGTGGAGGGGTATCAGGCTATGGCTACACCTTC
TRBJ1-1	-	-	TRBV29-1	CSAGHSGAFF	TGCAGCGCTGGACACAGCGGGGCTTTCTTT
TRBJ2-7	-	-	TRBV18	CASSTSGGYEQYF	TGTGCCAGCTCGACCTCCGGCGGATACGAGCAGTACTTC
TRBJ1-2	-	-	TRBV11-2	CASSFAGDGYTF	TGTGCCAGCAGCTTCGCAGGGGATGGCTACACCTTC
TRBJ1-2	-	-	TRBV4-1	CASSQDWQGSSSYGYTF	TGCGCCAGCAGCCAAGATTGGCAGGGGAGCTCTAGCTATGGCTACACCTTC
TRBJ1-2	-	-	TRBV28	CASTPPGNYGYTF	TGTGCCAGCACCCCTCCAGGGAACTATGGCTACACCTTC
TRBJ1-5	TRBD1	few	TRBV11-2	CASSHLTGYRNQPQHF	TGTGCCAGCAGCCACCTGACAGGGTACCGCAATCAGCCCCAGCATTTT
TRBJ1-2	TRBD1	-	TRBV6-5	CASSYLDTTGSYGYTF	TGTGCCAGCAGTTACTTAGACACGACAGGGAGCTATGGCTACACCTTC
TRBJ2-1	TRBD2	-	TRBV18	CASSPPGAGGNYNEQFF	TGTGCCAGCTCACCACCGGGGGCGGGGGGAAACTACAATGAGCAGTTCTTC
TRBJ1-4	-	few	TRBV5-1	CASSLVGGQIQEKLFF	TGCGCCAGCAGCTTGGTTGGTGGGCAGATCCAGGAAAAACTGTTTTTT
TRBJ1-2	-	-	TRBV30	CAWSVHQANYGYTF	TGTGCCTGGAGTGTACACCAGGCCAACTATGGCTACACCTTC
TRBJ2-7	-	once	TRBV6-5	CASTPGGNYEQYF	TGTGCCAGCACCCCCGGCGGAAATTACGAGCAGTACTTC
TRBJ2-7	-	-	TRBV19	CATRREGVSDYEQYF	TGTGCCACCCGCCGTGAAGGGGTTTCCGACTACGAGCAGTACTTC
TRBJ2-7	-	-	TRBV6-5	CASSYGGAGEPEQYF	TGTGCCAGCAGTTACGGGGGGGCCGGGGAGCCCGAGCAGTACTTC
TRBJ2-3	-	-	TRBV6-5	CASSHIDTQYF	TGTGCCAGCAGTCACATAGATACGCAGTATTTT
TRBJ1-2	TRBD1	-	TRBV12-3/TRBV12-4	CASSFRQGAGYTF	TGTGCCAGCAGTTTTAGGCAGGGGGCAGGCTACACCTTC
TRBJ1-2	TRBD1	-	TRBV5-1	CASRKLPGQGGYGYTF	TGCGCCAGCAGAAAACTACCGGGACAGGGCGGCTATGGCTACACCTTC
TRBJ1-2	TRBD1	-	TRBV4-1	CASSLSSTGLEGYTF	TGCGCCAGCAGCCTATCGTCGACAGGGCTAGAAGGCTACACCTTC
TRBJ2-3	TRBD1	-	TRBV25-1	CASSDYRGVLRKQYF	TGTGCCAGCAGTGACTACAGGGGGGTTCTAAGGAAGCAGTATTTT
TRBJ1-1	-	once	TRBV3-1/TRBV3-2	CASSFDTPPEAFF	TGTGCCAGCAGCTTCGACACCCCCCCTGAAGCTTTCTTT
TRBJ1-2	TRBD1	-	TRBV27	CASTLGGQAFYGYTF	TGTGCCAGCACTTTGGGGGGACAGGCGTTCTATGGCTACACCTTC
TRBJ1-5	-	-	TRBV12-5	CASGWTTGTLRPQHF	TGTGCTAGTGGTTGGACAACAGGGACCTTAAGGCCCCAGCATTTT
TRBJ1-1	-	few	TRBV27	CATFPVPIGEVGTEAFF	TGTGCCACCTTTCCGGTCCCAATAGGGGAAGTGGGCACTGAAGCTTTCTTT
TRBJ2-7	-	-	TRBV9	CASSVGGAHYEQYF	TGTGCCAGCAGCGTAGGAGGAGCCCACTACGAGCAGTACTTC
TRBJ1-2	-	-	TRBV5-1	CASSLEPAVGGYTF	TGCGCCAGCAGCTTGGAGCCCGCCGTCGGGGGCTACACCTTC
TRBJ2-7	TRBD1	-	TRBV2	CASSFGQDYEQYF	TGTGCCAGCAGTTTCGGACAGGACTACGAGCAGTACTTC
TRBJ2-7	-	-	TRBV27	CASSSGSRGSRSYEQYF	TGTGCCAGCAGCTCGGGGTCCCGAGGCAGCCGCTCCTACGAGCAGTACTTC
TRBJ2-5	TRBD2	few	TRBV3-1/TRBV3-2	CASSQDLLLAGFETQYF	TGTGCCAGCAGCCAAGATCTTTTGCTAGCGGGATTTGAGACCCAGTACTTC
TRBJ2-7	-	-	TRBV5-1	CASSLAPGDSYEQYF	TGCGCCAGCAGCTTGGCCCCCGGGGACTCGTACGAGCAGTACTTC
TRBJ1-6	-	-	TRBV27	CASSPRGGIDIHF	TGTGCCAGCAGTCCCAGGGGTGGGATTGATATCCACTTT
TRBJ2-1	TRBD2	-	TRBV4-2	CASSHIGTRGSYNEQFF	TGTGCCAGCAGCCACATCGGGACTAGGGGCTCCTACAATGAGCAGTTCTTC
TRBJ1-1	-	-	TRBV2	CASRTTILGDEAFF	TGTGCCAGCAGAACGACCATTCTGGGCGATGAAGCTTTCTTT
TRBJ1-6	-	-	TRBV11-2	CASSRGNIANSPLHF	TGTGCCAGCAGCCGGGGGAATATAGCGAATTCACCCCTCCACTTT
TRBJ2-7	TRBD1	-	TRBV27	CASSYPGTGRNEQYF	TGTGCCAGCAGTTATCCCGGGACAGGCAGGAACGAGCAGTACTTC
TRBJ2-3	-	-	TRBV5-5	CASSLGRGRSTDTQYF	TGTGCCAGCAGCTTGGGAAGGGGAAGGAGCACAGATACGCAGTATTTT
TRBJ1-4	-	-	TRBV5-1	CASSLSGLGEKLFF	TGCGCCAGCAGCTTGTCAGGGCTTGGTGAAAAACTGTTTTTT
TRBJ2-1	-	-	TRBV10-3	CAISPSDRGVEQFF	TGTGCCATCAGCCCCAGTGACCGCGGAGTTGAGCAGTTCTTC
TRBJ2-3	TRBD2	-	TRBV4-2	CASSQVLVAGDTDTQYF	TGTGCCAGCAGCCAAGTATTGGTAGCGGGGGACACAGATACGCAGTATTTT
TRBJ2-7	-	-	TRBV4-2	CASSQVGGDSPYEQYF	TGTGCCAGCAGCCAAGTCGGCGGAGACTCCCCCTACGAGCAGTACTTC
TRBJ2-1	TRBD1	-	TRBV24-1	CATSDPTGTAYNEQFF	TGTGCCACCAGTGACCCGACAGGGACAGCCTACAATGAGCAGTTCTTC
TRBJ1-2	-	few	TRBV6-5	CASYAQGVYGYTF	TGTGCCAGCTACGCCCAGGGTGTCTATGGCTACACCTTC